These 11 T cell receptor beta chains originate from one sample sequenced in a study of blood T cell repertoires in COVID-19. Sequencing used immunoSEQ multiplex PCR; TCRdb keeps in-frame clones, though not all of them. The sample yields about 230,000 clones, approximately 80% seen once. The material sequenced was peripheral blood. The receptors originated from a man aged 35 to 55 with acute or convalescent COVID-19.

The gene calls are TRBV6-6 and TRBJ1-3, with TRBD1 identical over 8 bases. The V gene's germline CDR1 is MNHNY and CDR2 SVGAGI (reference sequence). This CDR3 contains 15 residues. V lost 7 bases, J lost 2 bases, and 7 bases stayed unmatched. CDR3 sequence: CASTTGALPGNTIYF. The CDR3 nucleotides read TGTGCCAGCACGACAGGGGCGCTCCCTGGAAACACCATATATTTT.

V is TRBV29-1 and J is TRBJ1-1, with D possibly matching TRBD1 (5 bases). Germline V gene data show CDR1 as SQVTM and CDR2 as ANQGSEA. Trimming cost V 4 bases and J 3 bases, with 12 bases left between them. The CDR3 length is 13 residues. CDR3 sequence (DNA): TGCAGCGTTGTCGTCATCAGGGACACTGAAGCTTTCTTT. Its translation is CSVVVIRDTEAFF.

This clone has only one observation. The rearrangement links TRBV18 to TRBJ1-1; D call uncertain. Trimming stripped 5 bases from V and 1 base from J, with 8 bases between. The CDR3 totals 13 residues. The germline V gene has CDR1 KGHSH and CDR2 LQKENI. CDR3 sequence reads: CASSFGENTEAFF. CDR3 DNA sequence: TGTGCCAGCTCATTCGGGGAGAACACTGAAGCTTTCTTT.

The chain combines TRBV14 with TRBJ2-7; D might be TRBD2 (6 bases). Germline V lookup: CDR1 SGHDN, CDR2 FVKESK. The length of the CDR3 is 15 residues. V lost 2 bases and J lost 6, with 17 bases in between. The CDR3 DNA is TGTGCCAGCAGCCAAAATGGTGGGGGAGGTTCCGAGCAGTACTTC. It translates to CASSQNGGGGSEQYF.

CDR3 residues: CASSRAGSSGANVLTF. The CDR3 nucleotides read TGTGCCAGCAGCCGGGCGGGATCCTCTGGGGCCAACGTCCTGACTTTC. This chain links TRBV3-1 (or the pseudogene TRBV3-2) with TRBJ2-6; possible D gene TRBD2, 6 bases. The CDR3 spans 16 residues. Germline values: CDR1 LGHDT, CDR2 YNNKEL (reference sequence). Trimming left V 4 bases short and J 0 bases short, with 10 bases between.

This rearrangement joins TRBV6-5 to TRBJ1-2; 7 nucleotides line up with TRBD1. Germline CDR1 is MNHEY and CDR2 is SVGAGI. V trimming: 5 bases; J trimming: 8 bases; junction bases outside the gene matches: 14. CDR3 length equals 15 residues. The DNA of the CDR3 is TGTGCCAGCAGTCGACAGGGAATGAGTACGGGCGGCTACACCTTC. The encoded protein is CASSRQGMSTGGYTF.

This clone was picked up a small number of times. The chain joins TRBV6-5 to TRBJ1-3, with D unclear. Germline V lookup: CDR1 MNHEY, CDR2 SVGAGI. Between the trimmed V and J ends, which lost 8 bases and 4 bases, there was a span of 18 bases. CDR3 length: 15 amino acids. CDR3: CASQGLVLGGNTIYF. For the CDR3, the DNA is TGTGCCAGCCAAGGCCTGGTGCTGGGCGGAAACACCATATATTTT.

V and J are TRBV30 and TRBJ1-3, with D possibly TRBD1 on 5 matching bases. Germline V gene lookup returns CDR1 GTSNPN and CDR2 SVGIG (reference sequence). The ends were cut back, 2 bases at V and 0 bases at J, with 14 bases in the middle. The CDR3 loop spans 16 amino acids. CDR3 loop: CAWSSTSGHSGNTIYF. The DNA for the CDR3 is TGTGCCTGGAGTTCTACTTCAGGGCACTCTGGAAACACCATATATTTT.

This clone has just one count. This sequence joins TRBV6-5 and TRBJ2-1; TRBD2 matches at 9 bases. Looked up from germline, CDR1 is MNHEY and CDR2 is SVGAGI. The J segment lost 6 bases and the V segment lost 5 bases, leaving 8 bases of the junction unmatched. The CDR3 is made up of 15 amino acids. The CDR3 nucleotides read TGTGCCAGCAGTCCAAGCGGGAGGCAGGGCAATGAGCAGTTCTTC. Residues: CASSPSGRQGNEQFF.

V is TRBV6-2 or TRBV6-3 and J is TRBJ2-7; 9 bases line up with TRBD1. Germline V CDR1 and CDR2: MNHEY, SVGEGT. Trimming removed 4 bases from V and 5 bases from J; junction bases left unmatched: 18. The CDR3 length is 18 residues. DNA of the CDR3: TGTGCCAGCAGTTCACCGGGACAGGGAGTCCCTAGAAGGGACGAGCAGTACTTC. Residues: CASSSPGQGVPRRDEQYF.

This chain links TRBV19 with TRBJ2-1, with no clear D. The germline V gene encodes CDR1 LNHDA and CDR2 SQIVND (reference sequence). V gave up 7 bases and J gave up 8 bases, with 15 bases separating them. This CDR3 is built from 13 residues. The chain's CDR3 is CASTLGGWDEQFF. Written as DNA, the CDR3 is TGTGCCAGTACTCTTGGCGGTTGGGATGAGCAGTTCTTC.